This T cell receptor (beta chain) was captured in a study of blood T cell repertoires in COVID-19. Study background: COVID-19 samples from acute and convalescent phases originated in the United States, Italy and Spain. Sources were T cells, B-cell-depleted T cells, or PBMCs; the material itself was cDNA or gDNA.

Per germline, CDR1 MDHEN and CDR2 SYDVKM. Unmatched junction bases numbered 7, after V lost 5 bases and J lost 4 bases. CDR3 length: 15 amino acids. Clones were sequenced by immunoSEQ multiplex PCR, and TCRdb holds only the in-frame ones, with some missing. In the table there are approximately 44,000 clones, 83% of which are singletons. The source of this sequence is a human donor in a cohort sampled during active COVID-19. The chain has TRBV28 and TRBJ2-7; 11 nucleotides agree with TRBD2. The sequenced sample was peripheral blood. CDR3 region: CASSAISGGDYEQYF. The CDR3 DNA follows: TGTGCCAGCAGTGCCATTAGCGGGGGGGATTACGAGCAGTACTTC.